The subject of this entry is one T cell receptor beta chain. Its antigen is not known. Treatment specified: some 20 received Ad26.COV2.S at low or high dose, single or two shots; about 5 received placebo; per-sample allocation not given. Material that was analyzed had been drawn on day 63 after the first vaccine or placebo injection. Donation came from an adult in Boston who was aged 18-55 years. Expression of Wuhan-strain SARS-CoV-2 spike came from the Ad26 vector that formed the vaccine. Germline V gene data show CDR1 as SGHTA and CDR2 as FQGTGA. This CDR3 is 15 amino acids long. Trimming took 4 bases from V and 6 from J; bases not matched to a gene: 9. The data derive from a study of Ad26.COV2.S vaccination and SARS-CoV-2 variants. Study-level results: After vaccination, substantial breadth of spike-specific CD8+ and CD4+ responses was reported. Spike-specific TCR breadth was greater after Ad26.COV2.S than placebo.

Method: immunoSEQ multiplex PCR; TCRdb's copy keeps in-frame clones and lacks some. This sample has approximately 280,000 clones, with about 90% found just once. The sequences come from peripheral blood, collected in a trial of Ad26.COV2.S vaccine versus placebo. This TCR was recovered from a person between 18 and 59 years old who received the Ad26.COV2.S COVID-19 vaccine or a placebo. This chain joins TRBV7-3 and TRBJ2-3; the match to TRBD1 covers 8 bases. The CDR3 here is CASSSTGQGLDTQYF. The CDR3 nucleotides are TGTGCCAGCAGCTCCACCGGACAGGGATTGGATACGCAGTATTTT.